The 19 T cell receptor beta chains below come from one sample, sequenced in a study of T cell changes during pregnancy in multiple sclerosis. Clones were read by immunoSEQ multiplex PCR, and TCRdb kept only the in-frame ones, dropping some. The sample has tens of thousands of clones; less than 90% are singletons. Source: peripheral blood, taken before pregnancy. These receptors originate from a female donor with multiple sclerosis, enrolled in a pregnancy study.

The chain combines TRBV27 with TRBJ2-3; a weak D match, TRBD2 (6 bases). Germline-derived CDR1 and CDR2 are MNHEY and SMNVEV (reference sequence). CDR3 length equals 14 residues. The germline V and J ends were trimmed by 4 bases and 0 bases, with 8 bases remaining between them. The CDR3, as DNA: TGTGCCAGCAGTTACAGCGGGAGCACAGATACGCAGTATTTT. Its protein is CASSYSGSTDTQYF.

The CDR3: CASSQEWAGGIQETQYF. The DNA for the CDR3 is TGCGCCAGCAGCCAAGAGTGGGCGGGGGGAATCCAAGAGACCCAGTACTTC. The J gene is TRBJ2-5, the V gene TRBV4-1; 8 bases line up with TRBD2. Germline CDR1 MGHRA, CDR2 YSYEKL. The length of the CDR3 is 17 residues. The junction had 7 bases not matched to a gene; V was cut back by 0 bases and J by 1 base.

V usage is TRBV6-5 and J usage is TRBJ1-2; D may be TRBD1 (5 bases). This CDR3 comprises 14 residues. CDR1 MNHEY and CDR2 SVGAGI come from the germline V gene. Trimming cost V 6 bases and J 1 base, with 12 bases left between them. The CDR3 sequence is CASRGGPVNYGYTF. For the CDR3, the DNA is TGTGCCAGCAGGGGGGGTCCCGTTAACTATGGCTACACCTTC.

The chain employs TRBV27 and TRBJ1-3; D is possibly TRBD1 (5 bases). Germline CDR1 and CDR2: MNHEY and SMNVEV (reference sequence). The CDR3 sequence is 14 residues long. V was clipped by 8 bases and J by 2 bases, with 13 bases between them. CDR3 DNA sequence: TGTGCCAGCCGATTGACAGCCGCTGGAAACACCATATATTTT. Its translation: CASRLTAAGNTIYF.

The gene calls are TRBV7-3 and TRBJ2-5, with D maybe TRBD2 (5 bases). This CDR3 has 14 amino acids. Trimming pared 0 bases from V and 5 bases from J, leaving 10 bases between. Germline-derived CDR1 and CDR2 are SGHTA and FQGTGA. CDR3 residues: CASSLTEGWETQYF. DNA for the CDR3: TGTGCCAGCAGCTTAACCGAGGGCTGGGAGACCCAGTACTTC.

This chain links TRBV30 with TRBJ2-7, with 7 bases lining up with TRBD1. Looked up from germline, CDR1 is GTSNPN and CDR2 is SVGIG (reference sequence). V gave up 2 bases and J gave up 6 bases; unmatched junction bases: 13. This CDR3 comprises 15 residues. CDR3 amino acids: CAWSRPGTAQFEQYF. CDR3 DNA sequence: TGTGCCTGGAGTCGACCCGGGACAGCCCAGTTCGAGCAGTACTTC.

This clone was recorded once. The chain is built from TRBV19 and TRBJ2-1; tentative D call: TRBD2 (6 bases). CDR3 length equals 14 residues. The V gene lost 5 bases and the J gene lost 6 bases, with 14 bases spanning the gap. CDR1 is LNHDA, CDR2 SQIVND, per germline (reference sequence). CDR3 protein: CASSPRGGFNEQFF. The DNA of the CDR3 is TGTGCCAGTAGTCCCCGTGGGGGGTTCAATGAGCAGTTCTTC.

This clone was counted once. In DNA form, the CDR3 reads TGTGCTAGTGGTGACACAGGGGTGGGCACCGGGGAGCTGTTTTTT. This translates into CASGDTGVGTGELFF. The rearrangement links TRBV12-5 to TRBJ2-2; TRBD1 matches 7 bases. The CDR3 covers 15 residues. From germline, CDR1 is LGHNT and CDR2 FRNRAP. V shed 5 bases and J 4 bases; nucleotides not matched to a gene: 7. The whole variable domain, filled in from reference TRBV12-5 and TRBJ2-2, reads DARVTQTPRHKVTEMGQEVTMRCQPILGHNTVFWYRQTMMQGLELLAYFRNRAPLDDSGMPKDRFSAEMPDATLATLKIQPSEPRDSAVYFCASGDTGVGTGELFFGEGSRLTVL.

The V gene is TRBV7-8, the J gene TRBJ2-3; D not resolved. Germline CDR1 SGHVS, CDR2 FQNEAQ. Trimming stripped 2 bases from V and 1 base from J, with 10 bases between. The length of the CDR3 is 15 residues. The CDR3 loop is CASSLTRFGTDTQYF. As DNA, the CDR3 is TGTGCCAGCAGCTTAACTCGGTTCGGCACAGATACGCAGTATTTT.

V usage is TRBV27 and J usage is TRBJ1-5; 11 bases match TRBD1. Germline trimming cut 7 bases from V and 2 bases from J; bases unmatched to any gene: 4. The CDR3 has 15 amino acids. CDR1 and CDR2 (germline): MNHEY, SMNVEV (reference sequence). The CDR3 loop reads CASTLGQGGNQPQHF. The CDR3 nucleotides read TGTGCCAGCACCCTGGGACAGGGGGGCAATCAGCCCCAGCATTTT.

In this sample, this clone turned up once. V is TRBV18 and J is TRBJ2-7; D perhaps matches TRBD2 (5 bases). Germline assignment: CDR1 KGHSH and CDR2 LQKENI. The CDR3 runs to 15 residues. Trimming left V 0 bases short and J 2 bases short, with 11 bases between. The CDR3 here is CASSPPRAATYEQYF. CDR3 nucleotides: TGTGCCAGCTCACCACCACGAGCGGCAACCTACGAGCAGTACTTC.

The chain links TRBV19 to TRBJ1-4; 9 bases are a match to TRBD1. Germline V lookup: CDR1 LNHDA, CDR2 SQIVND (reference sequence). The CDR3 runs to 14 residues. The CDR3 region has the DNA TGTGCGGTTTGGAGTGGGACAGGGAATGAAAAACTGTTTTTT. Translated, it gives CAVWSGTGNEKLFF.

The V call is TRBV7-9, the J call TRBJ1-2; D remains ambiguous. V lost 2 bases and J 8 bases, leaving 15 bases between the germline ends. Germline CDR1 SEHNR, CDR2 FQNEAQ (reference sequence). The CDR3 extends over 14 amino acids. CDR3 sequence (DNA): TGTGCCAGCAGCTTATATAGGTCCGGAGGAGGCTACACCTTC. Translating gives CASSLYRSGGGYTF. Variable domain in full (rest from reference TRBV7-9 and TRBJ1-2): DTGVSQNPRHKITKRGQNVTFRCDPISEHNRLYWYRQTLGQGPEFLTYFQNEAQLEKSRLLSDRFSAERPKGSFSTLEIQRTEQGDSAMYLCASSLYRSGGGYTFGSGTRLTVV.

This clone was counted once. The chain has TRBV27 and TRBJ2-2; D may be TRBD2 (6 bases). CDR1 and CDR2 from the germline V gene are MNHEY and SMNVEV (reference sequence). Between the trimmed V and J ends, which lost 8 bases and 6 bases, there was a span of 22 bases. The length of the CDR3 is 16 residues. This chain's CDR3 is CASGLAETGRSGELFF. CDR3 bases: TGTGCCAGCGGATTGGCGGAAACGGGGAGGTCCGGGGAGCTGTTTTTT.

CDR3 sequence reads: CAISEPDREGNEQFF. CDR3 sequence (DNA): TGTGCCATCAGTGAGCCGGACAGGGAAGGAAATGAGCAGTTCTTC. This rearrangement joins TRBV10-3 to TRBJ2-1, with TRBD1 matching 8 bases. Losses at the gene ends were 2 bases for V and 7 bases for J; bases not matched to a gene: 7. The V gene's germline CDR1 is ENHRY and CDR2 SYGVKD. This CDR3 is built from 15 residues.

The rearrangement joins TRBV25-1 to TRBJ2-7, with TRBD2 as a possible D gene (5 bases). Deletions cut 5 bases from V and 2 bases from J, with 7 bases between. Per the germline V gene, CDR1 is MGHDK and CDR2 is SYGVNS. The CDR3 has 12 residues. CDR3 protein: CASSPGTYEQYF. As DNA, the CDR3 is TGTGCCAGCAGTCCCGGGACCTACGAGCAGTACTTC.

This chain connects TRBV19 to TRBJ1-2, with D possibly TRBD1 on 5 matching bases. Germline lookup yields CDR1 LNHDA and CDR2 SQIVND (reference sequence). The CDR3 is 15 residues long. Between the trimmed V and J ends, which lost 0 bases and 5 bases, there was a span of 13 bases. The CDR3 DNA sequence: TGTGCCAGTAGTATAGACAGTCGACAGCCTTATGGCTACACCTTC. The encoded protein is CASSIDSRQPYGYTF.

This clone was recorded once. V gene TRBV5-1 combines with J gene TRBJ1-2; the D gene is possibly TRBD1 (5 bases). The CDR3 is 14 amino acids. V lost 0 bases to trimming and J lost 9 bases, with 15 bases between them. The V gene's germline CDR1 is SGHRS and CDR2 YFSETQ. CDR3 in amino acids: CASSLGSQGQSYTF. Written as DNA, the CDR3 is TGCGCCAGCAGCTTGGGGAGTCAGGGCCAAAGCTACACCTTC.

This rearrangement joins TRBV10-1 to TRBJ1-4; possible D gene TRBD1, 6 bases. CDR1 and CDR2 (germline): WNHNN, SYGVQD (reference sequence). CDR3 length equals 13 residues. The V end lost 8 bases, the J end lost 3 bases, and 10 bases lay between the germline ends. Here the CDR3 DNA reads TGCGCCAGCCGGGGGGCAGCTAATGAAAAACTGTTTTTT. It encodes CASRGAANEKLFF.